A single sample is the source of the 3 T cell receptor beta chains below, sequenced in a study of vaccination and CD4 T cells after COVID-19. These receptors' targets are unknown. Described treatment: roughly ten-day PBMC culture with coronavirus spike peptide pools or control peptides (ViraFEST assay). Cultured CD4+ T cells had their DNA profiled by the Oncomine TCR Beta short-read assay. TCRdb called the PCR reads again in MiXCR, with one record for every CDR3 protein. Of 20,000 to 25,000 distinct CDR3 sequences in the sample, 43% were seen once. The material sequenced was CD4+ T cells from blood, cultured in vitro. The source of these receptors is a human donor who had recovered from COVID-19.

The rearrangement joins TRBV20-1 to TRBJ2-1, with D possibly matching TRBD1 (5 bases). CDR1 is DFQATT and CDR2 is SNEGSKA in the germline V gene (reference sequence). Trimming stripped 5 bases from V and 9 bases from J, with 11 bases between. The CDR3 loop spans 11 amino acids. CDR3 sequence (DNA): TGCAGTGCTTCAGGGTTGGGTGAGCAGTTCTTC. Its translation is CSASGLGEQFF.

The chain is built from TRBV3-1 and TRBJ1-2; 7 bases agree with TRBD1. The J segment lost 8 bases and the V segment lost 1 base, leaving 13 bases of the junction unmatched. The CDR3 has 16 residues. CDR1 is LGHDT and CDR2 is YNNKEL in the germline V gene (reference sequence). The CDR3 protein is CASSQVGARGVKGYTF. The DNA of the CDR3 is TGTGCCAGCAGCCAAGTGGGGGCCAGGGGGGTGAAAGGCTACACCTTC.

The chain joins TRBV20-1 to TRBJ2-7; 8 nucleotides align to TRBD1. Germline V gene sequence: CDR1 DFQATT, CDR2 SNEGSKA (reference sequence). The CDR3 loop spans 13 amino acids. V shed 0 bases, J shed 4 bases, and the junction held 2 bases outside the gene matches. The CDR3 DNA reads TGCAGTGCTAGAGATGACAGGGGTTACGAGCAGTACTTC. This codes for CSARDDRGYEQYF.